The rows below give T cell receptor beta chains drawn from one sample of a study of cytomegalovirus exposure and HLA in healthy donors. Produced via immunoSEQ multiplex PCR; TCRdb's table is partial and in-frame only. The repertoire holds roughly 200,000 clones, with around 83% as singletons. Sample: PBMCs. All receptors come from a man in his fifties in good health and CMV-seronegative. The CDR3 runs from the conserved cysteine through the conserved F or W. A D gene is named only where the DNA matches it firmly. Some rows mark clone size as missing; the rest say once, few, many or name a class of expanded clone.

>.|TRBV5-1|once|TRBJ1-1
TGCGCCAGCAGCGCGGGGTACACTGAAGCTTTCTTT
CASSAGYTEAFF
>.|TRBV6-1|.|TRBJ1-2
TGTGCCAGCAGTGAAGTCCGGACGGGAGATGGCTACACCTTC
CASSEVRTGDGYTF
>TRBD2|TRBV7-3|.|TRBJ2-5
TGTGCCAGCAGCATAGGACTAGCGGGGGGTCAAGAGACCCAGTACTTC
CASSIGLAGGQETQYF
>.|TRBV6-1|.|TRBJ1-4
TGTGCCAGCAGTGTGGACAGTCTAAATGAAAAACTGTTTTTT
CASSVDSLNEKLFF
>.|TRBV5-1|.|TRBJ2-7
TGCGCCAGCAGCCTAGGACAGAGCGCTACCTACGAGCAGTACTTC
CASSLGQSATYEQYF
>.|TRBV5-1|.|TRBJ2-3
TGCGCCAGCAGCTTGGTAGGACTGGCTAGCACAGATACGCAGTATTTT
CASSLVGLASTDTQYF
>.|TRBV9|.|TRBJ1-1
TGTGCCAGCAGCGTAGGGGGGCGGAACACTGAAGCTTTCTTT
CASSVGGRNTEAFF
>.|TRBV6-5|.|TRBJ2-2
TGTGCCAGCAGTTACTCGTGGAGGCAAAACACCGGGGAGCTGTTTTTT
CASSYSWRQNTGELFF
>TRBD2|TRBV28|.|TRBJ2-7
TGTGCCAGCAGTGGTCACAGCGGGGGTTATTATTACGAGCAGTACTTC
CASSGHSGGYYYEQYF
>.|TRBV4-1|.|TRBJ1-5
TGCGCCAGCAGCCAAGGGATTGCTAGGCGGGAAAATCAGCCCCAGCATTTT
CASSQGIARRENQPQHF
>TRBD1|TRBV6-4|.|TRBJ1-1
TGTGCCAGCAGACAGGGGGCGGGCACTGAAGCTTTCTTT
CASRQGAGTEAFF
>TRBD2|TRBV12-5|.|TRBJ2-1
TGTGCTAGTGGTCTTAGCGGGAGACGATACAATGAGCAGTTCTTC
CASGLSGRRYNEQFF
>.|TRBV2|once|TRBJ2-2
TGTGCCAGCAGTGAAAGTGAGGCGACCGGGGAGCTGTTTTTT
CASSESEATGELFF
>.|TRBV7-2|.|TRBJ2-1
TGTGCCAGCAGGAAAAGGGGGGGCTCCTACAATGAGCAGTTCTTC
CASRKRGGSYNEQFF
>.|TRBV7-6|.|TRBJ2-7
TGTGCCAGCAGCCCGGCGGCATCCTACGAGCAGTACTTC
CASSPAASYEQYF
>TRBD2|TRBV10-3|.|TRBJ2-1
TGTGCCATCAGTGAGCCGGGGGGAGTCAGGGATGAGCAGTTCTTC
CAISEPGGVRDEQFF
>TRBD2|TRBV28|.|TRBJ2-5
TGTGCCAGCAGCCCTTGGGTAGCGGGGGAACAAGAGACCCAGTACTTC
CASSPWVAGEQETQYF
>TRBD1|TRBV7-8|.|TRBJ2-4
TGTGCCAGCAGCTCCCGGACAGGACGGAACATTCAGTACTTC
CASSSRTGRNIQYF
>TRBD1|TRBV6-1|.|TRBJ1-1
TGTGCCAGCAGGGCGGGACAGGGGGCGCACACTGAAGCTTTCTTT
CASRAGQGAHTEAFF
>.|TRBV7-2|.|TRBJ2-1
TGTGCCAGCAGCTTGGGTCAGGGGCACTACAATGAGCAGTTCTTC
CASSLGQGHYNEQFF
>TRBD1|TRBV7-3|.|TRBJ1-1
TGTGCCAGCAGCGCCCACCACAGGGGCACTGAAGCTTTCTTT
CASSAHHRGTEAFF
>.|TRBV5-6|.|TRBJ2-7
TGTGCCAGCAGTAACTACAGGGTCGAGCAGTACTTC
CASSNYRVEQYF